This entry describes one T cell receptor beta chain. These data originate in a study of blood T cell repertoires in COVID-19. Some clones are missing from TCRdb's copy, which holds only in-frame ones; the method was immunoSEQ multiplex PCR. The data hold a few hundred thousand clones, with about 90% observed a single time. The CDR3 has 15 residues. CDR1 and CDR2 (germline): SGHTA, FQGNSA. V lost 1 base, J lost 2 bases, and 10 bases lay in between. Sequencing used PBMCs or T cells enriched from blood (not recorded which). The gene calls are TRBV7-2 and TRBJ2-3; unclear D gene. This receptor was taken from a woman in her thirties who had recovered from COVID-19. CDR3 amino acids: CASSLDLESTDTQYF. CDR3 nucleotides: TGTGCCAGCAGCTTAGATCTAGAATCCACAGATACGCAGTATTTT.